Listed here are 13 T cell receptor beta chains from one sample, sequenced in a study of blood T cell repertoires in COVID-19 (dated by TCRdb to between 2020 and 2021). Receptors were amplified or captured by the immunoSEQ multiplex PCR assay. The clones in this table, taken by TCRdb from immuneACCESS, are in-frame only. Not every clone is retained; where verified, under half of the shortfall comes from an unresolved V gene, and the cause of the rest is unknown. Counted in this sample were 200,000 to 250,000 clones; approximately 88% of them appeared once. Together, the top ten hold around 6.3% of the sample. The sequencing sample was made of peripheral blood. Source of these receptors: a woman aged 25 to 39 with COVID-19, enrolled during active disease.

V is TRBV28 and J is TRBJ1-2, with TRBD1 matching over 11 bases. The CDR3 is made up of 15 amino acids. Per germline, CDR1 MDHEN and CDR2 SYDVKM. J lost 8 bases, V lost 5 bases, and 10 bases had no gene match. Here the CDR3 reads CASSPWTGGSEGYTF. In nucleotides, the CDR3 is TGTGCCAGCAGTCCGTGGACAGGGGGCAGTGAGGGCTACACCTTC.

This clone was counted a single time. The chain carries TRBV5-1 and TRBJ2-1; 7 nucleotides line up with TRBD1. Germline lookup yields CDR1 SGHRS and CDR2 YFSETQ. The CDR3 runs to 15 residues. V was clipped by 0 bases and J by 5 bases; unmatched bases: 5. The CDR3 coding sequence is TGCGCCAGCAGCTTGGGACAGGGTGTGCACAATGAGCAGTTCTTC. Residues: CASSLGQGVHNEQFF.

The chain carries TRBV4-1 and TRBJ1-2; 10 positions match TRBD1. CDR3 size: 14 residues. CDR1 is MGHRA and CDR2 is YSYEKL in the germline V gene. Unmatched junction bases numbered 6, after V lost 3 bases and J lost 8 bases. CDR3 in DNA: TGCGCCAGCAGCCATGGGACAGGGGAATCAGGCTACACCTTC. This encodes CASSHGTGESGYTF.

The CDR3 DNA reads as TGCAGCGTTGAAGCACAGGGGATAGGCGAGCAGTACTTC. Translated: CSVEAQGIGEQYF. The gene calls are TRBV29-1 and TRBJ2-7; TRBD1 aligns across 7 bases. V lost 1 base to trimming and J lost 6 bases; unmatched junction nucleotides: 6. This CDR3 has 13 residues. From germline, CDR1 is SQVTM and CDR2 ANQGSEA.

The rearrangement links TRBV5-1 to TRBJ1-3; D may be TRBD1 (6 bases). V lost 4 bases to trimming and J lost 0 bases, with 14 bases between them. This CDR3 is built from 16 residues. Germline lookup yields CDR1 SGHRS and CDR2 YFSETQ. Here the CDR3 reads CASSTGGGTSGNTIYF. As DNA, the CDR3 is TGCGCCAGCAGCACTGGCGGGGGCACCTCTGGAAACACCATATATTTT.

This clone was detected once. V usage is TRBV29-1 and J usage is TRBJ2-2; D not certain. The CDR3 has 12 amino acids. V was trimmed by 1 base and J by 6 bases, leaving 6 bases between them. Looked up from germline, CDR1 is SQVTM and CDR2 is ANQGSEA. CDR3 in amino acids: CSVEGGSGELFF. For the CDR3, the DNA is TGCAGCGTTGAAGGAGGATCCGGGGAGCTGTTTTTT.

The J gene is TRBJ1-1, the V gene TRBV15; no reliable D call. Germline CDR1 is LNHNV and CDR2 is YYDKDF (reference sequence). The germline V and J ends were trimmed by 1 base and 6 bases, with 9 bases remaining between them. The CDR3 spans 13 residues. The CDR3 coding sequence is TGTGCCACCAGCAGAGGAAACAACCCTGAAGCTTTCTTT. It encodes CATSRGNNPEAFF.

This sequence joins TRBV12-5 and TRBJ2-2, with 10 bases aligning to TRBD2. Germline CDR1 is LGHNT and CDR2 is FRNRAP. The CDR3 loop spans 16 amino acids. V dropped 4 bases and J dropped 2; count of bases not matched to a gene: 4. The DNA of the CDR3 is TGTGCTAGTGGTTCCCTAGCGGGGGCTAACACCGGGGAGCTGTTTTTT. Translation: CASGSLAGANTGELFF.

The chain employs TRBV19 and TRBJ2-4; D unresolved. Germline V lookup: CDR1 LNHDA, CDR2 SQIVND (reference sequence). The V end lost 0 bases, the J end lost 5 bases, and 5 bases lay between the germline ends. The CDR3 length is 13 residues. DNA for the CDR3: TGTGCCAGTAGTATAGATCCCGAAAACATTCAGTACTTC. It translates to CASSIDPENIQYF.

This clone has ten or more counts. CDR3 nucleotide sequence: TGTGCCAGCAGCGTAGTGGGGGGATACCAAGAGACCCAGTACTTC. This codes for CASSVVGGYQETQYF. This chain joins TRBV9 and TRBJ2-5; tentative D call: TRBD2 (6 bases). The CDR3 covers 15 residues. The V end was cut by 0 bases, the J end by 0 bases, with 9 bases between. The germline V gene encodes CDR1 SGDLS and CDR2 YYNGEE.

The chain is built from TRBV4-1 and TRBJ2-2; 8 bases map to TRBD2. Germline assignment: CDR1 MGHRA and CDR2 YSYEKL. The CDR3 has 18 amino acids. The ends lost 1 base at V and 4 bases at J; junction bases unmatched: 11. This CDR3 reads CASSQGHGGAAGTGELFF. In DNA, the CDR3 is TGCGCCAGCAGCCAAGGCCACGGGGGGGCCGCAGGCACCGGGGAGCTGTTTTTT.

The V and J genes are TRBV18 and TRBJ1-1; tentatively, D is TRBD1 (5 bases). The CDR3 loop spans 15 amino acids. Germline values: CDR1 KGHSH, CDR2 LQKENI. The V end was cut by 0 bases, the J end by 2 bases, with 10 bases between. The CDR3 nucleotides are TGTGCCAGCTCACCACCTAGCGGGGCCAACACTGAAGCTTTCTTT. Protein product: CASSPPSGANTEAFF.

The J gene is TRBJ1-1, the V gene TRBV27, with TRBD1 as a possible D gene (6 bases). The germline V gene encodes CDR1 MNHEY and CDR2 SMNVEV (reference sequence). The CDR3 has 14 residues. Trimming removed 5 bases at V and 1 base at J, with 11 bases between. CDR3 residues: CASSLGQTNTEAFF. CDR3 bases: TGTGCCAGCAGTCTAGGACAGACGAACACTGAAGCTTTCTTT.